This paragraph covers one TCR beta chain sequence. Its antigen is unidentified. This sample stems from a study of beta chain features in type 1 diabetes. Overall study results and limits: Shorter templates may be favored by PCR, equally so in patients and controls. For Type 1 diabetes patients, all four CD4+ subsets carried TCRB CDR3s that were moderately but significantly shorter.

CDR1 is SGHTA, CDR2 FQGNSA, per germline. Trimming at V came to 7 bases and at J to 4 bases, leaving 12 bases not matched to a gene. CDR3 length equals 16 residues. What was sequenced were expressed TCRB transcripts, since all of the isolated RNA had been reverse transcribed. TCRdb's table, derived via immunoSEQ multiplex PCR, lists solely in-frame clones and lacks some. This table holds 250,000 to 300,000 clones, roughly 13% found once. What was sequenced was naive CD4+ T cells from blood. The chain combines TRBV7-2 with TRBJ2-1; 8 bases align to TRBD2. The receptor was derived from a man aged 25 to 45 with type 1 diabetes. DNA of the CDR3: TGTGCCAGCATCCCCGGGGGGGCGATCACTTACAATGAGCAGTTCTTC. Encoded protein: CASIPGGAITYNEQFF.